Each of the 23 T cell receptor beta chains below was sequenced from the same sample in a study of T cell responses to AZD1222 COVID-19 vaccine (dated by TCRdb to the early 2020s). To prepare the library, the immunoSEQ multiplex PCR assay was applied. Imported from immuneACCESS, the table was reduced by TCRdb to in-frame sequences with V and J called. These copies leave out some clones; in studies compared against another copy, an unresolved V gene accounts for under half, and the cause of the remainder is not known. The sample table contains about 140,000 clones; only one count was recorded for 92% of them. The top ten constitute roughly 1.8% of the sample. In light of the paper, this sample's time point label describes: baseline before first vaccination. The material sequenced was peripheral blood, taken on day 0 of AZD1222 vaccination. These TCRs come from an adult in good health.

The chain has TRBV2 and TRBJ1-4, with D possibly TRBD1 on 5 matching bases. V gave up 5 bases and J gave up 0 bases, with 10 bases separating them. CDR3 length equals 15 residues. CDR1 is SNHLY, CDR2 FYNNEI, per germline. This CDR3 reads CASSPTVATNEKLFF. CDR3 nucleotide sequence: TGTGCCAGCAGTCCGACAGTTGCAACTAATGAAAAACTGTTTTTT.

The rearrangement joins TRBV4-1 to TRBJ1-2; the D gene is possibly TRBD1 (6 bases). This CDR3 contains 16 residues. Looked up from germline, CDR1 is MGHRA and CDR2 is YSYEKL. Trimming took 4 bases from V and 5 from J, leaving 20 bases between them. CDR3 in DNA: TGCGCCAGCAGCCCCCAGCAGGGGAGGGAACTTTATGGCTACACCTTC. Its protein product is CASSPQQGRELYGYTF.

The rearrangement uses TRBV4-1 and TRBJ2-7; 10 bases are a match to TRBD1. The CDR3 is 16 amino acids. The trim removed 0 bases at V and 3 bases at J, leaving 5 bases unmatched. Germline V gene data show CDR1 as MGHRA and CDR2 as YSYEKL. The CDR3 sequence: CASSQDPGQGIYEQYF. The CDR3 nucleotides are TGCGCCAGCAGCCAAGACCCGGGACAGGGGATCTACGAGCAGTACTTC.

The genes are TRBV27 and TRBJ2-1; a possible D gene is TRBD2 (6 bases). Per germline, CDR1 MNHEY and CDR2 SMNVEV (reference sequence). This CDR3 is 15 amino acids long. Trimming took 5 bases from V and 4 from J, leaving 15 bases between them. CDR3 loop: CASSPFSGVYNEQFF. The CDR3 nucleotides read TGTGCCAGCAGTCCCTTTTCGGGAGTTTACAATGAGCAGTTCTTC.

The DNA of the CDR3 is TGCGCCAGCAGTGCCCGAGGACAGGGGAACAATGAGCAGTTCTTC. It is translated as CASSARGQGNNEQFF. This sequence joins TRBV5-1 and TRBJ2-1; TRBD1 matches at 9 bases. Trimming at V came to 5 bases and at J to 5 bases, leaving 8 bases not matched to a gene. The CDR3 runs 15 residues. Germline V gene lookup returns CDR1 SGHRS and CDR2 YFSETQ.

CDR3 bases: TGTGCCAGCAGCTTACGGGCTGGAGGCTACACCTTC. Translated, it gives CASSLRAGGYTF. The chain is built from TRBV7-9 and TRBJ1-2; no clear D. The V end lost 2 bases, the J end lost 8 bases, and 9 bases lay between the germline ends. The CDR3 loop spans 12 amino acids. The germline V gene encodes CDR1 SEHNR and CDR2 FQNEAQ (reference sequence). The whole variable domain, filled in from reference TRBV7-9 and TRBJ1-2, reads DTGVSQNPRHKITKRGQNVTFRCDPISEHNRLYWYRQTLGQGPEFLTYFQNEAQLEKSRLLSDRFSAERPKGSFSTLEIQRTEQGDSAMYLCASSLRAGGYTFGSGTRLTVV.

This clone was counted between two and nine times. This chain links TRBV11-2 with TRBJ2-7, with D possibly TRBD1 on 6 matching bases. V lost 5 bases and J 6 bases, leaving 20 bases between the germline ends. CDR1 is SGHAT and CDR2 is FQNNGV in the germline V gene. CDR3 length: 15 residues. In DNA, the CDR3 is TGTGCCAGCAGCCGCATACAAGCAGGGGTAGGCGAGCAGTACTTC. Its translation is CASSRIQAGVGEQYF.

CDR3 bases: TGTGCCAGCAGACCGACAGGGGCTCAGCCCCAGCATTTT. Amino acids: CASRPTGAQPQHF. The chain employs TRBV28 and TRBJ1-5, with 8 bases aligning to TRBD1. V lost 6 bases, J lost 6 bases, and 4 bases stayed unmatched. The CDR3 length is 13 residues. Germline V gene sequence: CDR1 MDHEN, CDR2 SYDVKM.

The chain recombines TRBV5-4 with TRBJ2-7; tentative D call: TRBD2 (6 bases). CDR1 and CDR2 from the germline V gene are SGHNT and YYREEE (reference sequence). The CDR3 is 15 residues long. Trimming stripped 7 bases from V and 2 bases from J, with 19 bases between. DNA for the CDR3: TGTGCCAGCGGCTCGGAGGAGGGCGCACCCTACGAGCAGTACTTC. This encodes CASGSEEGAPYEQYF.

The CDR3 protein is CASSFRGQPQHF. In DNA, the CDR3 is TGTGCCAGCAGTTTCCGAGGGCAGCCCCAGCATTTT. The chain has TRBV12-3 or TRBV12-4 and TRBJ1-5, with D hard to call. The CDR3 has 12 residues. V dropped 3 bases and J dropped 7 bases, with 7 bases sitting between them.

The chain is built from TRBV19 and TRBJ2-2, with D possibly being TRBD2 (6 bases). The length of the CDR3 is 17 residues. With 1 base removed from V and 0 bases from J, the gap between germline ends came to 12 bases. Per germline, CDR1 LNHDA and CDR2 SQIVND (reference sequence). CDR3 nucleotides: TGTGCCAGTAGTATAGCCATGGACTATGCGAACACCGGGGAGCTGTTTTTT. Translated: CASSIAMDYANTGELFF. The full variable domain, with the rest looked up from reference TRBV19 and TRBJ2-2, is DGGITQSPKYLFRKEGQNVTLSCEQNLNHDAMYWYRQDPGQGLRLIYYSQIVNDFQKGDIAEGYSVSREKKESFPLTVTSAQKNPTAFYLCASSIAMDYANTGELFFGEGSRLTVL.

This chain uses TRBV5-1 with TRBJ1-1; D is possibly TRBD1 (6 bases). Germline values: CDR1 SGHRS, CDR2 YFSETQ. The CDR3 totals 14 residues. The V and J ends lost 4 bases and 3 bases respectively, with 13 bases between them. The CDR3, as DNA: TGCGCCAGCAGCGCCAGGACAGAGGACACTGAAGCTTTCTTT. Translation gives CASSARTEDTEAFF.

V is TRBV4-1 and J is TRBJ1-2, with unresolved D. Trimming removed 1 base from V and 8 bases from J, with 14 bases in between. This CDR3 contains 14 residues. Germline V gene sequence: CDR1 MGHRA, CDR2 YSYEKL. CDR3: CASSQVGRFNGYTF. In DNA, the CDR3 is TGCGCCAGCAGCCAAGTTGGCAGGTTCAACGGCTACACCTTC.

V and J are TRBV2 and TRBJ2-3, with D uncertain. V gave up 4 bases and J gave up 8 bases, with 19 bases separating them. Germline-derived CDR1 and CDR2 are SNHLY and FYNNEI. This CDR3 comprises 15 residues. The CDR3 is CASSVSSATSGTQYF. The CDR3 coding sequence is TGTGCCAGCAGTGTAAGTTCTGCGACTTCGGGTACGCAGTATTTT. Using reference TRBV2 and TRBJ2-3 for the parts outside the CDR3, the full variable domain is EPEVTQTPSHQVTQMGQEVILRCVPISNHLYFYWYRQILGQKVEFLVSFYNNEISEKSEIFDDQFSVERPDGSNFTLKIRSTKLEDSAMYFCASSVSSATSGTQYFGPGTRLTVL.

The chain's CDR3 is CATSRDSSSGRRYEQYF. For the CDR3, the DNA is TGTGCCACCAGCAGAGATTCGTCTAGCGGGAGAAGGTACGAGCAGTACTTC. The chain joins TRBV15 to TRBJ2-7; 10 nucleotides align to TRBD2. The junction had 9 bases not matched to a gene; V was cut back by 0 bases and J by 4 bases. Germline V gives CDR1 LNHNV, CDR2 YYDKDF (reference sequence). This CDR3 has 17 residues.

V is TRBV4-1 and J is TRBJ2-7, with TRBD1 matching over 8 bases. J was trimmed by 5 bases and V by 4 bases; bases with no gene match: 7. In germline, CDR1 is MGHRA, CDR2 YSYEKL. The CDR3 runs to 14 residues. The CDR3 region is CASSPWTGSHEQYF. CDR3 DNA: TGCGCCAGCAGCCCTTGGACAGGGTCCCACGAGCAGTACTTC.

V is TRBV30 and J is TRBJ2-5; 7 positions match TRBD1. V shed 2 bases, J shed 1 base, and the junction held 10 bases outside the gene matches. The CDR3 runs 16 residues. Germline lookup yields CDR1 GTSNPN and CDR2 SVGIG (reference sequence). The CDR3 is CAWSPPPSGGQETQYF. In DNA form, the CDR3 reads TGTGCCTGGAGTCCGCCCCCTTCAGGGGGCCAAGAGACCCAGTACTTC.

CDR3 residues: CASSIGLAGAYEQYF. The CDR3 bases are TGTGCCAGTAGTATCGGACTAGCGGGAGCCTACGAGCAGTACTTC. The chain links TRBV19 to TRBJ2-7; 13 nucleotides line up with TRBD2. The CDR3 runs to 15 residues. The V gene's germline CDR1 is LNHDA and CDR2 SQIVND (reference sequence). Trimming removed 3 bases from V and 2 bases from J; junction bases left unmatched: 1.

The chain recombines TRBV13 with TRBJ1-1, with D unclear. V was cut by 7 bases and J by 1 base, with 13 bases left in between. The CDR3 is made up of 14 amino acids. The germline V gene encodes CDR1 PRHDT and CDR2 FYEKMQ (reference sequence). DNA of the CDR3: TGTGCCAGCAAGGTTGGAGGGAAGAACACTGAAGCTTTCTTT. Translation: CASKVGGKNTEAFF.

This chain's CDR3 is CASSFGTPNTEAFF. CDR3 in DNA: TGCGCCAGCAGCTTTGGGACCCCCAACACTGAAGCTTTCTTT. The chain joins TRBV5-1 to TRBJ1-1; TRBD1 is a possible D gene (5 bases). CDR3 length: 14 residues. V was cut by 2 bases and J by 2 bases, with 10 bases left in between. The germline V gene has CDR1 SGHRS and CDR2 YFSETQ.

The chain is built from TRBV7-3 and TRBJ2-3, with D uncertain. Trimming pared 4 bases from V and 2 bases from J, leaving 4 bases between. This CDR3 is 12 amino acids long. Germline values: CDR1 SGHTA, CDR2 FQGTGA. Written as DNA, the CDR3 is TGTGCCAGCAGCTCTTCCACAGATACGCAGTATTTT. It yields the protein CASSSSTDTQYF.

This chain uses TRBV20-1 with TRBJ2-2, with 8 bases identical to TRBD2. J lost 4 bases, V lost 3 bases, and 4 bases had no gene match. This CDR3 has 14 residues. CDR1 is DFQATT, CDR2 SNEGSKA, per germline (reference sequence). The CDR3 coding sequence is TGCAGTGCTAGTCGACTAGCGTTCACCGGGGAGCTGTTTTTT. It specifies CSASRLAFTGELFF.

CDR3: CATSDTGTGHPNEQFF. The CDR3 bases are TGTGCCACCAGTGACACCGGGACAGGTCACCCCAATGAGCAGTTCTTC. This rearrangement joins TRBV24-1 to TRBJ2-1, with 8 bases fitting TRBD1. CDR1 is KGHDR, CDR2 SFDVKD, per germline. This CDR3 is built from 16 residues. Trimming at V came to 4 bases and at J to 6 bases, leaving 10 bases not matched to a gene.